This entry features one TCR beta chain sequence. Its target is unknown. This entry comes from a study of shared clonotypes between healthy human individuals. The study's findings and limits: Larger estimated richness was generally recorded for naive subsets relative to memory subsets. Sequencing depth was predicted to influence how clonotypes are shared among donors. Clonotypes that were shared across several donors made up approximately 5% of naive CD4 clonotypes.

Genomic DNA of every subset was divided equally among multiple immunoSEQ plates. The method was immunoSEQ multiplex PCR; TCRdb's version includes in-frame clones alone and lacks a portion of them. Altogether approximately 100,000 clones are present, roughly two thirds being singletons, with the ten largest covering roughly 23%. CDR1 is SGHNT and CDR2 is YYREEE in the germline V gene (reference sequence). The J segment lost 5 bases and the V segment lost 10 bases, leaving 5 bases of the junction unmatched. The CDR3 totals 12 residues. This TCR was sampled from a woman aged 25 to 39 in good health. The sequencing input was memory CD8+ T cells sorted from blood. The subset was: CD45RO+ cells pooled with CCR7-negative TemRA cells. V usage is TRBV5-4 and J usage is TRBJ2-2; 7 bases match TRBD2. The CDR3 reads CAGRDQTGELFF. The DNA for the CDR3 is TGTGCCGGGAGGGACCAAACCGGGGAGCTGTTTTTT.